Sequencing of this T cell receptor beta chain was carried out in a study of T-cell reconstitution after alpha-beta-depleted transplantation in children. This clonotype was detected only a few times. TCRbeta library preparation incorporated unique molecular identifiers. TCRdb processed the PCR reads anew with MiXCR; each CDR3 protein has one entry. The sample shows 490,000 or so distinct CDR3 sequences, 9.5% to 15% of them seen only once. The CDR3 contains 15 residues. CDR1 is SGDLS and CDR2 is YYNGEE in the germline V gene. Trimming took 2 bases from V and 6 from J, leaving 15 bases between them. The chain couples TRBV9 to TRBJ2-1; no definite D call. This clonotype originated in a human donor who donated a stem cell graft to a child with combined immunodeficiency. The sequences come from PBMCs from the stem cell graft donor, collected from the stem cell graft. Here the CDR3 reads CASSVSGSSSNEQFF. The CDR3 DNA sequence: TGTGCCAGCAGCGTTTCCGGGTCTAGTAGCAATGAGCAGTTCTTC.